Sequencing of this TCR beta chain was carried out in a study of metastatic and nonmetastatic thyroid tumors. This clone was seen only a few times. Thyroid surgery was preceded by no treatment in any patient. Using MiXCR, TCRdb reanalyzed the PCR reads. The data contain around 16,000 clones, over 20% of them singletons. The V end lost 4 bases, the J end lost 4 bases, and 9 bases lay between the germline ends. The CDR3 extends over 13 amino acids. Germline V gene lookup returns CDR1 KGHDR and CDR2 SFDVKD. This receptor was obtained from a female donor with papillary thyroid cancer or a benign thyroid nodule (not recorded which). Some clones in this sample may be carry-over from other donors' samples. What was sequenced was adjacent normal tissue. The V gene is TRBV24-1, the J gene TRBJ1-2, with a possible D match to TRBD1 (5 bases). This CDR3 is CATSDQGSYGYTF. CDR3 in DNA: TGTGCCACCAGTGACCAGGGTTCCTATGGCTACACCTTC.